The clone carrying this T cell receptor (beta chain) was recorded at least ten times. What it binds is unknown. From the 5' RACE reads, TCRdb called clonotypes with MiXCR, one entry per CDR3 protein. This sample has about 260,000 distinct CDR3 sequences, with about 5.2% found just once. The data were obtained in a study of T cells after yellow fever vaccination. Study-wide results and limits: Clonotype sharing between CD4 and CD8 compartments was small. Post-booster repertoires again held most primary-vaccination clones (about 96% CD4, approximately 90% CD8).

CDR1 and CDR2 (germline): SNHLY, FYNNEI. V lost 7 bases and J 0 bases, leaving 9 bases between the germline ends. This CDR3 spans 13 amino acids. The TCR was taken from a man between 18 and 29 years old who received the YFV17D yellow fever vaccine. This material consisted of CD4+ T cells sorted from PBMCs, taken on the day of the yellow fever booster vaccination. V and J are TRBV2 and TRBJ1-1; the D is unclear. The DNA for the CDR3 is TGTGCCAGCATTGGCAGGATGAACACTGAAGCTTTCTTT. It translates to CASIGRMNTEAFF. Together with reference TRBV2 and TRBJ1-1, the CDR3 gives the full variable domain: EPEVTQTPSHQVTQMGQEVILRCVPISNHLYFYWYRQILGQKVEFLVSFYNNEISEKSEIFDDQFSVERPDGSNFTLKIRSTKLEDSAMYFCASIGRMNTEAFFGQGTRLTVV.